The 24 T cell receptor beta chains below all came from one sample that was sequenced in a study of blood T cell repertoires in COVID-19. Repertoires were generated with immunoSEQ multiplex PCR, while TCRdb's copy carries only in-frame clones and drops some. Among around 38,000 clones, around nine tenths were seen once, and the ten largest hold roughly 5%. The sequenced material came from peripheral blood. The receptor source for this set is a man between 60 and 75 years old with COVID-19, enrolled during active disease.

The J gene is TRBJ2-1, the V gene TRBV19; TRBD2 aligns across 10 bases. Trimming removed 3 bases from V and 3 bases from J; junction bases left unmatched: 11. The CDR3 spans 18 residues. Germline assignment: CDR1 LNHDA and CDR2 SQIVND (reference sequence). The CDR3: CASSIYALGTSDYNEQFF. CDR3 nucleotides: TGTGCCAGTAGTATTTACGCCCTCGGGACTAGCGACTACAATGAGCAGTTCTTC.

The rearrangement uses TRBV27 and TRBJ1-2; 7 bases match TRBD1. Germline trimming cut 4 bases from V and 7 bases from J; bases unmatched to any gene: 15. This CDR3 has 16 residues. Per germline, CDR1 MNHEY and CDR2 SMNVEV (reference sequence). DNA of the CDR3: TGTGCCAGCAGTTCCCAGGGTGGGGCAGGGGGATTTGGCTACACCTTC. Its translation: CASSSQGGAGGFGYTF.

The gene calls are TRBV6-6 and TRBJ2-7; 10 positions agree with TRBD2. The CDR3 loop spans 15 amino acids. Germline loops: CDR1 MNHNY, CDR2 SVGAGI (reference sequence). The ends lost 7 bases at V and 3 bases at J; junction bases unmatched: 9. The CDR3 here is CASIPKAGGFYEQYF. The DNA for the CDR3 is TGTGCCAGCATCCCAAAAGCGGGAGGGTTCTACGAGCAGTACTTC.

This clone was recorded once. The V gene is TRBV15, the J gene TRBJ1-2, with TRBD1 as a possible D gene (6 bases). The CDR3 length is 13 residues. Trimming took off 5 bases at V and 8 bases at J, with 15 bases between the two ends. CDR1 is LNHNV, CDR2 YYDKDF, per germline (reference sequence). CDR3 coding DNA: TGTGCCACCAGCTCGATAACAGGGAGCGGCTACACCTTC. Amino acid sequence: CATSSITGSGYTF.

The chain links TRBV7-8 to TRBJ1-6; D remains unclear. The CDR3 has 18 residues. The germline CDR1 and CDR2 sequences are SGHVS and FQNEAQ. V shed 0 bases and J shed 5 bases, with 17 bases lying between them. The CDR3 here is CASSLARGRPFNNSPLHF. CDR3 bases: TGTGCCAGCAGCTTAGCGAGAGGGCGCCCATTTAATAATTCACCCCTCCACTTT.

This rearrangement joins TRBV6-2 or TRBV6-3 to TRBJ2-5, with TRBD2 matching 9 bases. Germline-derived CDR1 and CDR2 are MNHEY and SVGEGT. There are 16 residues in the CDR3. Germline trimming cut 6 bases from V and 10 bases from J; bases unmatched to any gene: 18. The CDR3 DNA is TGTGCCAGCAGCCCCCAGGTCCGGACTAGCGCCAGGAGCCAGTACTTC. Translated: CASSPQVRTSARSQYF.

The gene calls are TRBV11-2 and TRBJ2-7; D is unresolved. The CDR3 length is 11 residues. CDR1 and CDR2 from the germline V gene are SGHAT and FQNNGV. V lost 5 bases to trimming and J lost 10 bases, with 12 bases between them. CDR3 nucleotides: TGTGCCAGCAGCCGAGGTGAGGATCAGTACTTC. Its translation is CASSRGEDQYF.

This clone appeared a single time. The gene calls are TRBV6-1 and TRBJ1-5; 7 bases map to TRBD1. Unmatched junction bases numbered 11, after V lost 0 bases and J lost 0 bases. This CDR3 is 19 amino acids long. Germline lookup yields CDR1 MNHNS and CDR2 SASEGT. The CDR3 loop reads CASSEAPVFGTVSNQPQHF. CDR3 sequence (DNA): TGTGCCAGCAGTGAAGCCCCCGTCTTCGGGACAGTTAGCAATCAGCCCCAGCATTTT.

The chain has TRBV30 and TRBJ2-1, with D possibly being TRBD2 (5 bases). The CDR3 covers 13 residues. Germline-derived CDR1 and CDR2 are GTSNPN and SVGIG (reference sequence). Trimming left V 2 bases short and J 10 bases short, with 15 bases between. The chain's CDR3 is CAWSSSGLREQFF. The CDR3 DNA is TGTGCCTGGAGTTCCAGCGGCCTACGAGAGCAGTTCTTC.

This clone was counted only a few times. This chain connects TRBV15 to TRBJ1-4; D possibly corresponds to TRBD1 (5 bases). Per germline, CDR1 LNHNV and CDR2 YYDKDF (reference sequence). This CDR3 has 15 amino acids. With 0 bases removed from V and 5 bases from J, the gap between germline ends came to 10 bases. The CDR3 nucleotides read TGTGCCACCAGCAGAGAGACAGCGCAGAATGAAAAACTGTTTTTT. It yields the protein CATSRETAQNEKLFF.

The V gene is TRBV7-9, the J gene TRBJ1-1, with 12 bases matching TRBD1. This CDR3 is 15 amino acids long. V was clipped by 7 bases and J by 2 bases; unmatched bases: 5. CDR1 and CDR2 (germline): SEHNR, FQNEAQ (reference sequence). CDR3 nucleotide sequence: TGTGCCAGCACCTACGGGACAGGGGGCAACACTGAAGCTTTCTTT. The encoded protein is CASTYGTGGNTEAFF.

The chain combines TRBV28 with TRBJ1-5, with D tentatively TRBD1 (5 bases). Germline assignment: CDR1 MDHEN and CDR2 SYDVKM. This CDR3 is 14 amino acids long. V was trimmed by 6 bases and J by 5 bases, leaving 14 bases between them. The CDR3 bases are TGTGCCAGCAGAAATGGGGGGACCCATCAGCCCCAGCATTTT. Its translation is CASRNGGTHQPQHF.

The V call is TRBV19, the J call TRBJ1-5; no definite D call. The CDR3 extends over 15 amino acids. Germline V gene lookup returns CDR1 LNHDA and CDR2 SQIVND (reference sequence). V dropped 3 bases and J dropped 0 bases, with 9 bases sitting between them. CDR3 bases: TGTGCCAGTAGTATCGCAGTGTATAGCAATCAGCCCCAGCATTTT. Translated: CASSIAVYSNQPQHF.

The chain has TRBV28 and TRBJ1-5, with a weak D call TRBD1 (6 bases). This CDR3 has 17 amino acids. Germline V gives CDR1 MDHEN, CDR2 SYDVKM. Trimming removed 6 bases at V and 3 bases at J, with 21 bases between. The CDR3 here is CASSNTGWRSANQPQHF. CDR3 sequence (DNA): TGTGCCAGCAGCAATACAGGGTGGCGTAGTGCCAATCAGCCCCAGCATTTT.

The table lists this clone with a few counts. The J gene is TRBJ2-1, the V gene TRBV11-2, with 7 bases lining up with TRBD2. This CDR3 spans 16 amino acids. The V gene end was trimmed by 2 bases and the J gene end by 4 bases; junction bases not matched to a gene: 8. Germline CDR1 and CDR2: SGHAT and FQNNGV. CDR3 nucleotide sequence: TGTGCCAGCAGCTTAAGGGCGGGAGAGGCTTACAATGAGCAGTTCTTC. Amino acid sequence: CASSLRAGEAYNEQFF.

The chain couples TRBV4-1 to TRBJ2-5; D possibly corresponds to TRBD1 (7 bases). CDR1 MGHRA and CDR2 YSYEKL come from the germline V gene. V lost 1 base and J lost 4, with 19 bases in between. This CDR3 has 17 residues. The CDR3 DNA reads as TGCGCCAGCAGCCAAGTCGGCCTGGGGCAGGGGGGAGAGACCCAGTACTTC. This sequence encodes CASSQVGLGQGGETQYF.

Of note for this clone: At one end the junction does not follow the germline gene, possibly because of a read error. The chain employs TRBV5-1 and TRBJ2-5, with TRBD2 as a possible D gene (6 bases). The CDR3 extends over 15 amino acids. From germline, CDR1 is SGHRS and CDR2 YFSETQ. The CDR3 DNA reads TGCGCCAGCAGCTCGGAAAGGGACTCCTTCGAGAGCCAGTACTTC. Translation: CASSSERDSFESQYF.

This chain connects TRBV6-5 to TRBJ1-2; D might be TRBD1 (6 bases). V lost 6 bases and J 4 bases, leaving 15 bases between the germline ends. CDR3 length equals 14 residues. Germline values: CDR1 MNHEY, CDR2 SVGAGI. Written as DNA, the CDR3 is TGTGCCAGCAGCACCTCACAGGGATCCTATGGCTACACCTTC. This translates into CASSTSQGSYGYTF.

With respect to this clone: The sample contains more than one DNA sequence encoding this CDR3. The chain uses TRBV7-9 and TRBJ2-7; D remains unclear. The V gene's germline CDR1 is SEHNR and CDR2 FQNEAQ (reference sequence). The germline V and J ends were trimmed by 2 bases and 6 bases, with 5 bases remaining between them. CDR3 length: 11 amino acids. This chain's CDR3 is CASSLLSEQYF. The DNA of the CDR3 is TGTGCCAGCAGCTTACTGAGCGAGCAGTACTTC.

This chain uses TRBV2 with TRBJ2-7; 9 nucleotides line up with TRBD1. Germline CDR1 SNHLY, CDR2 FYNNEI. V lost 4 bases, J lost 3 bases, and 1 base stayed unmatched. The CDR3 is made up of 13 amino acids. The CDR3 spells CASSGGQGYEQYF. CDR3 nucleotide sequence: TGTGCCAGCAGTGGGGGACAGGGCTACGAGCAGTACTTC.

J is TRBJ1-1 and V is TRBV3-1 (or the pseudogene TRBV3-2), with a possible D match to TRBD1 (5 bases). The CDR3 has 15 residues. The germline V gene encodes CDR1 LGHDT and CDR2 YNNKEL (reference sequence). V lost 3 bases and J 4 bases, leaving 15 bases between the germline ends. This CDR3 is CASSQRDSISTEAFF. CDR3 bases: TGTGCCAGCAGCCAGCGGGACTCAATATCCACTGAAGCTTTCTTT.

CDR3 nucleotide sequence: TGTGCCAGCAGTCTGTACAAACCGGGGGGCACTGAAGCTTTCTTT. This translates into CASSLYKPGGTEAFF. V is TRBV27 and J is TRBJ1-1; the D gene is possibly TRBD1 (5 bases). Germline V gene data show CDR1 as MNHEY and CDR2 as SMNVEV (reference sequence). Trimming stripped 5 bases from V and 4 bases from J, with 17 bases between. The CDR3 extends over 15 amino acids.

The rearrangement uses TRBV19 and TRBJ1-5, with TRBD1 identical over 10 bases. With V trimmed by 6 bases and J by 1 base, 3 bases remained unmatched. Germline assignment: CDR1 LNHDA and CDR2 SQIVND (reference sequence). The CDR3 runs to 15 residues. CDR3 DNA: TGTGCCAGTAGAAGGGACAGGGGAAGCAATCAGCCCCAGCATTTT. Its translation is CASRRDRGSNQPQHF.

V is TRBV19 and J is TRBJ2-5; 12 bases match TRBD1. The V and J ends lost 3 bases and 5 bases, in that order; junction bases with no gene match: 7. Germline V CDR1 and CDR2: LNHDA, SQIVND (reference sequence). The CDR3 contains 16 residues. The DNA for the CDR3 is TGTGCCAGTAGTATGAGGGGGACAGGGGGCAGTGAGACCCAGTACTTC. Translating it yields CASSMRGTGGSETQYF.